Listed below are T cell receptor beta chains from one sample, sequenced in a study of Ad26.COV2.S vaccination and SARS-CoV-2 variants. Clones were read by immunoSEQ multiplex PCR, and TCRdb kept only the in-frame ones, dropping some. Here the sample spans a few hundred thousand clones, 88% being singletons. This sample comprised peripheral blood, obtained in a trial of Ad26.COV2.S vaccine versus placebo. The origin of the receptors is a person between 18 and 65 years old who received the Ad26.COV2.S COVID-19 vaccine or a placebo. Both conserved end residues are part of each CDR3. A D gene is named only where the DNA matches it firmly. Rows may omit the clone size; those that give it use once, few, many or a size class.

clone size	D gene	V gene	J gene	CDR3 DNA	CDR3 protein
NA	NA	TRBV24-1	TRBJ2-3	TGTGCCACCAGTGACGGGACAGATACGCAGTATTTT	CATSDGTDTQYF
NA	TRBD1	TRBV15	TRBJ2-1	TGTGCCACCAGCACCGGACAGGGCAATGAGCAGTTCTTC	CATSTGQGNEQFF
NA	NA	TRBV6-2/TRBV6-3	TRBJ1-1	TGTGCCAGCAGTTACTCGGGAACTTATGAAGCTTTCTTT	CASSYSGTYEAFF
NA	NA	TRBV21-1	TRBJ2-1	TGTGCCAGCACCTCGCCGCAGTTCTTC	CASTSPQFF
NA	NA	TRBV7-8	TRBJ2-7	TGTGCCAGCAGCTCGGACTACGAGCAGTACTTC	CASSSDYEQYF
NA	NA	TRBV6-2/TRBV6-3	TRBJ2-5	TGTGCCAGCAGTTACGAGCGACAGCTGGAGACCCAGTACTTC	CASSYERQLETQYF
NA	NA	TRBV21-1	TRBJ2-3	TGTGCCAGCAGCAACGAGAGCAGAACTAGCACAGATACGCAGTATTTT	CASSNESRTSTDTQYF
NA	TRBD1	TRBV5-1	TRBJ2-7	TGCGCCAGCAGCTTGGCAGCGACAGGGGCCCCCTACGAGCAGTACTTC	CASSLAATGAPYEQYF
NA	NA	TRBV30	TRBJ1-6	TGTGCCTGGAGAGGGGACGGATATAATTCACCCCTCCACTTT	CAWRGDGYNSPLHF
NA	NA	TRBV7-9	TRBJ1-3	TGTGCCAGCAGCTTAGGCGGCCCTGTGGCGATAGGGGAAAACACCATATATTTT	CASSLGGPVAIGENTIYF
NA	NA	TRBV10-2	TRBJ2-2	TGCGCCAGCAGTGTATTGTGGGGGAACACCGGGGAGCTGTTTTTT	CASSVLWGNTGELFF
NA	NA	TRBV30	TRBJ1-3	TGTGCCGGATCACAGTCACTCTCTGGAAACACCATATATTTT	CAGSQSLSGNTIYF
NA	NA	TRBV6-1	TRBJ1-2	TGTGCCAGCAGTGAATGGGGGACCTATGGCTACACCTTC	CASSEWGTYGYTF
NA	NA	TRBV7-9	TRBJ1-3	TGTGCCAGCAGCTATTTAGGAACCAGCTCTGGAAACACCATATATTTT	CASSYLGTSSGNTIYF
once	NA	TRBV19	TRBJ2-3	TGTGCCAGTAGTATAGTGGGCGACAGTAGTGCAGATACGCAGTATTTT	CASSIVGDSSADTQYF
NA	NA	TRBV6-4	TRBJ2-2	TGTGCCAGCAGTGACGGCAGCTTTGCCCGGGAGCTGTTTTTT	CASSDGSFARELFF
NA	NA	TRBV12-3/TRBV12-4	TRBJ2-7	TGTGCCAGCAGTTTTGAACCCGGAAGGAGGCAGTACTTC	CASSFEPGRRQYF
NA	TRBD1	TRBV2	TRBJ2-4	TGTGCCAGCAGTTTCGCGACAGGGAACATTCAGTACTTC	CASSFATGNIQYF
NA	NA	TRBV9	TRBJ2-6	TGTGCCAGCAGCGTAGATCGGGCGTACGGGGCCAACGTCCTGACTTTC	CASSVDRAYGANVLTF
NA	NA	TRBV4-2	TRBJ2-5	TGTGCCAGCAGCCAAGCGGGGAGTATGGAGACCCAGTACTTC	CASSQAGSMETQYF
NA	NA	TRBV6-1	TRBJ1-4	TGTGCCAGCAGTGAAATCCAGGGGAAGGGTGAAAAACTGTTTTTT	CASSEIQGKGEKLFF
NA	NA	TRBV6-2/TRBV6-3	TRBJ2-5	TGTGCCAGCAGTGGAGAGACCCAGTACTTC	CASSGETQYF